Reported below is one T cell receptor beta chain. Its target is unknown. CDR1 is SGHRS, CDR2 YFSETQ, per germline. After removal of 2 bases from V and 3 bases from J, the junction contained 5 bases not matched to a gene. This CDR3 spans 17 amino acids. At the time of sampling, donors were nominally healthy, though unrecorded immune exposures were likely. The sample belongs to a study of cytomegalovirus exposure and HLA in healthy donors. Overall study results and limits: What TCR beta sequences reportedly achieved was accurate prediction of HLA-A and HLA-B alleles in most subjects. A reported reduction in N-insertions relative to the roughly 610-donor mean was seen in an Asian-associated ancestry cluster in a later analysis.

Both 60 Vbeta primers and 13 Jbeta primers went into the PCR. Under the authors' procedure: Later work found 65 million to 90 million unique TCR beta chains, with 9.5 million to 11 million shared. Measured with immunoSEQ multiplex PCR; TCRdb has only the in-frame clones, and not every one. That table gives V, J and clone size, and the DNA gave D and trimming. The table records 150,000 to 200,000 clones, about four fifths of them present only once. The sequenced material came from PBMCs. This sequence was found in a girl aged 10 to 17 in good health and CMV-seropositive. The genes are TRBV5-1 and TRBJ2-1, with 13 bases fitting TRBD2. In nucleotides, the CDR3 is TGCGCCAGCAGCTTAGGGACTAGCGGGGTAGGCTACAATGAGCAGTTCTTC. This encodes CASSLGTSGVGYNEQFF.